This T cell receptor (beta chain) is drawn from a study of cytomegalovirus exposure and HLA in healthy donors. General study findings and limits: Cytomegalovirus association was assigned to about 180 TCR beta chains. For most TCR beta V segments, an earlier analysis put the productive rate at about 87% or about 30% of the time. In presence/absence analyses, roughly uniform sequencing depth across donors was assumed.

13 Jbeta primers and 60 Vbeta primers were used for the PCR. Profiled with immunoSEQ multiplex PCR; TCRdb holds only in-frame clones, not every one. The repertoire table contains more than 50,000 clones. The V end lost 4 bases, the J end lost 0 bases, and 14 bases lay between the germline ends. CDR1 SNHLY and CDR2 FYNNEI come from the germline V gene. There are 16 residues in the CDR3. As concerns this clone: Its specificity is not known.

This receptor was taken from a man aged 50 to 60 in good health and CMV-seropositive. The rearrangement uses TRBV2 and TRBJ2-3; a weak D match, TRBD2 (6 bases). The material sequenced was PBMCs. In DNA, the CDR3 is TGTGCCAGCAGTGGAACTCCCAGCGGGAGCACAGATACGCAGTATTTT. Encoded protein: CASSGTPSGSTDTQYF.